A single sample gave rise to the 30 T cell receptor beta chains below, sequenced in a study of T-cell memory formation after mild COVID-19. Using its own MiXCR run on the 5' RACE reads, TCRdb lists one record per CDR3 protein. The table shows 400,000 or so distinct CDR3 sequences, with over 15% occurring only once. The sequenced sample consisted of PBMCs or a T cell subset sorted from them (not recorded which). These receptors originate from an adult woman who had mild COVID-19 (a few samples of this study predate the infection). Cell type and time point are not known.

This clonotype was seen at least ten times. The rearrangement joins TRBV7-9 to TRBJ2-3; no clear D. Trimming shortened V by 2 bases and J by 2 bases, and 8 bases separated the two germline ends. The CDR3 length is 14 residues. The germline CDR1 and CDR2 sequences are SEHNR and FQNEAQ (reference sequence). The CDR3 sequence is CASSLTSHTDTQYF. CDR3 coding DNA: TGTGCCAGCAGCTTAACATCCCACACAGATACGCAGTATTTT.

The V and J genes are TRBV27 and TRBJ2-7; D is undetermined. Trimming removed 10 bases from V and 3 bases from J, with 13 bases in between. The CDR3 covers 12 residues. Germline values: CDR1 MNHEY, CDR2 SMNVEV (reference sequence). The CDR3 DNA sequence: TGTGCCACCGGACGGAAAGTCTACGAGCAGTACTTC. Amino acid sequence: CATGRKVYEQYF.

This clonotype showed up just a few times. The chain carries TRBV12-3 or TRBV12-4 and TRBJ1-1; D unclear. This CDR3 spans 12 amino acids. V lost 3 bases, J lost 6 bases, and 8 bases lay in between. CDR3 DNA: TGTGCCAGCAGTTTCAGTACTTCTGAAGCTTTCTTT. Its protein product is CASSFSTSEAFF.

This clonotype has just a few counts. This chain links TRBV12-3 or TRBV12-4 with TRBJ1-2; D is uncertain. CDR3 size: 15 residues. The V and J ends lost 2 bases and 6 bases respectively, with 16 bases between them. CDR3 bases: TGTGCCAGCAGTTTACAGAGTCCAATAGCGGATGGCTACACCTTC. Amino acid sequence: CASSLQSPIADGYTF.

The J gene is TRBJ2-3, the V gene TRBV20-1; TRBD1 agrees at 9 bases. Germline CDR1 is DFQATT and CDR2 is SNEGSKA (reference sequence). The CDR3 loop spans 15 amino acids. J was trimmed by 4 bases and V by 5 bases; bases with no gene match: 10. CDR3 protein: CSAGVGTGIADTQYF. DNA of the CDR3: TGCAGTGCTGGGGTCGGGACAGGGATTGCAGATACGCAGTATTTT.

Only a few counts were recorded for this clonotype. The chain is built from TRBV12-3 or TRBV12-4 and TRBJ2-3; 7 nucleotides match TRBD1. The CDR3 is made up of 14 amino acids. The junction had 3 bases not matched to a gene; V was cut back by 2 bases and J by 4 bases. The DNA for the CDR3 is TGTGCCAGCAGTTTAATCCAGGGGGCAGATACGCAGTATTTT. Its protein product is CASSLIQGADTQYF.

The CDR3 DNA reads as TGTGCCAGCAGCCCTACCCCCGGCAGGGCGGACACTGAAGCTTTCTTT. Translating gives CASSPTPGRADTEAFF. The rearrangement links TRBV12-3 or TRBV12-4 to TRBJ1-1; tentative D call: TRBD1 (5 bases). V was pared by 6 bases and J by 3 bases, with 20 bases between. The CDR3 totals 16 residues.

This clonotype appeared a few times. The chain joins TRBV5-1 to TRBJ2-3; D remains unclear. Deletions cut 0 bases from V and 7 bases from J, with 12 bases between. This CDR3 comprises 14 residues. Germline V gene sequence: CDR1 SGHRS, CDR2 YFSETQ. In DNA, the CDR3 is TGCGCCAGCAGCTTGGCCCCTCAGGCCCATACGCAGTATTTT. Translating gives CASSLAPQAHTQYF. Full variable domain (rest looked up from reference TRBV5-1 and TRBJ2-3): KAGVTQTPRYLIKTRGQQVTLSCSPISGHRSVSWYQQTPGQGLQFLFEYFSETQRNKGNFPGRFSGRQFSNSRSEMNVSTLELGDSALYLCASSLAPQAHTQYFGPGTRLTVL.

The V and J genes are TRBV7-2 and TRBJ2-5; D may be TRBD2 (6 bases). Looked up from germline, CDR1 is SGHTA and CDR2 is FQGNSA. This CDR3 is 14 amino acids long. The V end lost 4 bases, the J end lost 4 bases, and 13 bases lay between the germline ends. Written as DNA, the CDR3 is TGTGCCAGCAGCTCTGGGACTGCTGTAGAGACCCAGTACTTC. The encoded protein is CASSSGTAVETQYF.

This clonotype was picked up a small number of times. The J gene is TRBJ2-2, the V gene TRBV7-3; maybe TRBD1 (5 bases). Trimming took off 4 bases at V and 7 bases at J, with 10 bases between the two ends. Germline CDR1 is SGHTA and CDR2 is FQGTGA. This CDR3 has 13 amino acids. The DNA of the CDR3 is TGTGCCAGCAGCTCTCAGGGATTCGGGGAGCTGTTTTTT. It encodes CASSSQGFGELFF.

This clonotype was counted a few times. The V and J genes are TRBV6-5 and TRBJ2-1; TRBD1 or TRBD2 may be the D gene (5 bases each). In germline, CDR1 is MNHEY, CDR2 SVGAGI. V was pared by 5 bases and J by 2 bases, with 16 bases between. The CDR3 has 16 amino acids. The CDR3 sequence is CASSSGTTGPYNEQFF. DNA for the CDR3: TGTGCCAGCAGTAGTGGGACCACGGGTCCCTACAATGAGCAGTTCTTC.

This clonotype was recorded a few times. This rearrangement joins TRBV5-1 to TRBJ2-3; D could derive from TRBD1 or TRBD2 (5 bases each). Between the trimmed V and J ends, which lost 0 bases and 1 base, there was a span of 9 bases. The CDR3 runs 15 residues. CDR1 is SGHRS, CDR2 YFSETQ, per germline. DNA for the CDR3: TGCGCCAGCAGCTTGGAAGGGACCCGCACAGATACGCAGTATTTT. This translates into CASSLEGTRTDTQYF.

The chain has TRBV24-1 and TRBJ2-7; D ambiguous. V was trimmed by 0 bases and J by 1 base, leaving 6 bases between them. In germline, CDR1 is KGHDR, CDR2 SFDVKD. This CDR3 is 14 amino acids long. For the CDR3, the DNA is TGTGCCACCAGTGATTTGGCCGGTTCCTACGAGCAGTACTTC. Its translation: CATSDLAGSYEQYF.

The CDR3 DNA sequence: TGTGCCAGCACAAGACTACCGTATTCTAGCACAGATACGCAGTATTTT. Translating it yields CASTRLPYSSTDTQYF. This chain links TRBV6-5 with TRBJ2-3; D possibly corresponds to TRBD2 (5 bases). CDR3 length: 16 residues. CDR1 is MNHEY, CDR2 SVGAGI, per germline. Trimming removed 7 bases from V and 0 bases from J, with 17 bases in between.

The chain carries TRBV7-2 and TRBJ2-1; 9 nucleotides match TRBD1. The CDR3 runs 14 residues. V shed 4 bases, J shed 9 bases, and the junction held 7 bases outside the gene matches. CDR1 and CDR2 from the germline V gene are SGHTA and FQGNSA. The chain's CDR3 is CASSYRDRAGEQFF. The CDR3 DNA follows: TGTGCCAGCAGCTATCGGGACAGGGCCGGTGAGCAGTTCTTC.

CDR3 region: CASASGHRREQFF. DNA for the CDR3: TGTGCCAGCGCTTCGGGACACAGAAGGGAGCAGTTCTTC. The chain carries TRBV12-3 or TRBV12-4 and TRBJ2-1; tentative D call: TRBD1 (6 bases). This CDR3 has 13 residues. V shed 8 bases and J shed 10 bases, with 18 bases lying between them.

The CDR3 spells CASSAGQGVQPQHF. As DNA, the CDR3 is TGTGCCAGCAGCGCGGGACAGGGTGTACAGCCCCAGCATTTT. The chain combines TRBV5-6 with TRBJ1-5; 9 bases line up with TRBD1. The V gene end was trimmed by 4 bases and the J gene end by 7 bases; junction bases not matched to a gene: 6. Germline CDR1 is SGHDT and CDR2 is YYEEEE. This CDR3 is built from 14 residues.

This clonotype came up many times. V gene TRBV5-1 combines with J gene TRBJ2-3; D is unresolved. CDR3 size: 14 residues. The ends were cut back, 0 bases at V and 4 bases at J, with 9 bases in the middle. The germline V gene has CDR1 SGHRS and CDR2 YFSETQ. CDR3 residues: CASSLDSPADTQYF. In DNA, the CDR3 is TGCGCCAGCAGCTTGGATTCCCCCGCAGATACGCAGTATTTT.

The chain is built from TRBV29-1 and TRBJ1-1; D remains ambiguous. Trimming took off 1 base at V and 5 bases at J, with 11 bases between the two ends. Germline V gene lookup returns CDR1 SQVTM and CDR2 ANQGSEA. The CDR3 is 13 amino acids. CDR3 DNA: TGCAGCGTTGAAGGTCCCGTAAGGACTGAAGCTTTCTTT. As protein: CSVEGPVRTEAFF. Supplemented by reference TRBV29-1 and TRBJ1-1, the full variable domain reads SAVISQKPSRDICQRGTSLTIQCQVDSQVTMMFWYRQQPGQSLTLIATANQGSEATYESGFVIDKFPISRPNLTFSTLTVSNMSPEDSSIYLCSVEGPVRTEAFFGQGTRLTVV.

CDR3 protein: CASSQDTAPEDYEQYF. The CDR3 DNA reads TGCGCCAGCAGCCAAGATACTGCCCCGGAGGACTACGAGCAGTACTTC. The V call is TRBV4-3, the J call TRBJ2-7; D is possibly TRBD2 (5 bases). Germline CDR1 reads LGHNA; CDR2 reads YSLEER. This CDR3 has 16 residues. Trimming left V 0 bases short and J 3 bases short, with 15 bases between.

The V gene is TRBV29-1, the J gene TRBJ2-7; either TRBD1 or TRBD2 may supply D (5 bases each). V lost 7 bases and J lost 6, with 16 bases in between. The CDR3 has 12 amino acids. From germline, CDR1 is SQVTM and CDR2 ANQGSEA. DNA for the CDR3: TGCAGCGCAGGTGGGGACGGGCGCGAGCAGTACTTC. Protein product: CSAGGDGREQYF.

This chain connects TRBV6-1 to TRBJ1-3; D ambiguous. The CDR3 totals 16 residues. The V end lost 0 bases, the J end lost 0 bases, and 9 bases lay between the germline ends. Germline CDR1 reads MNHNS; CDR2 reads SASEGT. Here the CDR3 DNA reads TGTGCCAGCAGTGAAGCGGTCAGACTCTCTGGAAACACCATATATTTT. This codes for CASSEAVRLSGNTIYF.

V gene TRBV15 combines with J gene TRBJ1-5; the D gene is possibly TRBD1 (5 bases). V was pared by 0 bases and J by 6 bases, with 15 bases between. CDR3 length: 16 residues. Per the germline V gene, CDR1 is LNHNV and CDR2 is YYDKDF (reference sequence). CDR3 in DNA: TGTGCCACCAGCAGAGATTATAGACAGAGTGGTCAGCCCCAGCATTTT. Its protein product is CATSRDYRQSGQPQHF.

The chain has TRBV19 and TRBJ2-3; 11 bases match TRBD1. Germline-derived CDR1 and CDR2 are LNHDA and SQIVND (reference sequence). The CDR3 extends over 14 amino acids. The ends lost 6 bases at V and 4 bases at J; junction bases unmatched: 3. Here the CDR3 reads CASSGQGAADTQYF. CDR3 nucleotide sequence: TGTGCCAGTAGCGGACAGGGGGCGGCAGATACGCAGTATTTT.

CDR3 nucleotides: TGCGCCAGCAGCTTGACATCAGGGGGCAGCGCTGAAGCTTTCTTT. Protein product: CASSLTSGGSAEAFF. The J gene is TRBJ1-1, the V gene TRBV5-1, with 8 positions matching TRBD1. Germline V lookup: CDR1 SGHRS, CDR2 YFSETQ. The V segment lost 1 base and the J segment 6 bases; nucleotides outside the gene matches: 8. The length of the CDR3 is 15 residues.

This clonotype occurred many times. The rearrangement links TRBV7-9 to TRBJ1-3; 10 bases map to TRBD1. Trimming cost V 5 bases and J 0 bases; bases outside gene matches: 7. The length of the CDR3 is 17 residues. CDR1 and CDR2 (germline): SEHNR, FQNEAQ (reference sequence). CDR3 DNA sequence: TGTGCCAGCAGCCGCGGGACAGGGGAAAGCTCTGGAAACACCATATATTTT. Its protein is CASSRGTGESSGNTIYF. Filled out from reference TRBV7-9 and TRBJ1-3, the complete variable domain reads DTGVSQNPRHKITKRGQNVTFRCDPISEHNRLYWYRQTLGQGPEFLTYFQNEAQLEKSRLLSDRFSAERPKGSFSTLEIQRTEQGDSAMYLCASSRGTGESSGNTIYFGEGSWLTVV.

The V and J genes are TRBV24-1 and TRBJ2-2; D is perhaps TRBD1 (6 bases). CDR1 KGHDR and CDR2 SFDVKD come from the germline V gene. V lost 9 bases and J lost 5, with 12 bases in between. The CDR3 totals 13 residues. The CDR3 DNA sequence: TGTGCCACCCAAGTGAGGGGGACCGGGGAGCTGTTTTTT. Its protein product is CATQVRGTGELFF.

The chain combines TRBV6-5 with TRBJ2-5; D is unresolved. The CDR3 runs to 11 residues. V shed 2 bases and J shed 6 bases, with 4 bases lying between them. In germline, CDR1 is MNHEY, CDR2 SVGAGI. Here the CDR3 reads CASSYGQTQYF. The DNA of the CDR3 is TGTGCCAGCAGTTACGGTCAGACCCAGTACTTC.

The chain is built from TRBV7-9 and TRBJ1-2, with 8 bases matching TRBD1. Germline CDR1 SEHNR, CDR2 FQNEAQ (reference sequence). V was clipped by 5 bases and J by 0 bases; unmatched bases: 14. This CDR3 spans 18 amino acids. CDR3 in amino acids: CASSPPQGATETNYGYTF. The CDR3 nucleotides are TGTGCCAGCAGCCCCCCCCAGGGGGCAACTGAAACTAACTATGGCTACACCTTC.

This clonotype has more than one count but fewer than ten. The rearrangement joins TRBV6-2 or TRBV6-3 to TRBJ2-3, with a tentative D call TRBD1 (5 bases). The CDR3 runs 15 residues. V lost 7 bases, J lost 6 bases, and 20 bases lay in between. Per the germline V gene, CDR1 is MNHEY and CDR2 is SVGEGT. The CDR3, as DNA: TGTGCCAGCACTAACAGGTTAGAAGAGATCGATACGCAGTATTTT. Its translation is CASTNRLEEIDTQYF.